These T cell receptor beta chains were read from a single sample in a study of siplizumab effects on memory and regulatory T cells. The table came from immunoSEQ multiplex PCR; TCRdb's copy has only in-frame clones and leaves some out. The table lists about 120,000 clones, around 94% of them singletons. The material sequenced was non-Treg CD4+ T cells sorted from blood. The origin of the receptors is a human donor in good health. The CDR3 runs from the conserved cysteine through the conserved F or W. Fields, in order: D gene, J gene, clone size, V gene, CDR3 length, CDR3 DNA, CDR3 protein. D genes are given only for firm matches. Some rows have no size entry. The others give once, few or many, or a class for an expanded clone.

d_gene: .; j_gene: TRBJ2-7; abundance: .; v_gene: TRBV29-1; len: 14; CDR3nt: TGCAGCGTCACCCGGGACACCGGCCTCTACGAGCAGTACTTC; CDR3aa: CSVTRDTGLYEQYF
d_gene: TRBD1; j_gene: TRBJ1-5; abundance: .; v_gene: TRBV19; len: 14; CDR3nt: TGTGCCAGTAGTCGAACCGGGACAGAAGAGCCCCAGCATTTT; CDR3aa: CASSRTGTEEPQHF
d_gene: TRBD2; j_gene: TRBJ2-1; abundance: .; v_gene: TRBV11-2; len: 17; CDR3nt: TGTGCCAGCAGACCTCCGGGACTAGCGGGAGTCCCAAATGAGCAGTTCTTC; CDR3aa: CASRPPGLAGVPNEQFF
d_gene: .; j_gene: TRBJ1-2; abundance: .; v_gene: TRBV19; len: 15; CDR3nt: TGTGCCAGTAGTCGGGGCGCAGGCGAATTACATGGCTACACCTTC; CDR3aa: CASSRGAGELHGYTF
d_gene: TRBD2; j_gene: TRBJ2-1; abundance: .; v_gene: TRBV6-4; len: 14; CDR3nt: TGTGCCAGCGCAGGACTAGCGGGAGCCAATGAGCAGTTCTTC; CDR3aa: CASAGLAGANEQFF
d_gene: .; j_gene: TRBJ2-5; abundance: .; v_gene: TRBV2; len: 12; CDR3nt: TGTGCCAGCAAGCCGGGGGCCGAGACCCAGTACTTC; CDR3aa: CASKPGAETQYF
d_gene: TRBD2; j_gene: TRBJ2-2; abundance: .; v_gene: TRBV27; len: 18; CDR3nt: TGTGCCAGCAGTATCCAGGGACTAGCGGGGGGGCACACCGGGGAGCTGTTTTTT; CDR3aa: CASSIQGLAGGHTGELFF
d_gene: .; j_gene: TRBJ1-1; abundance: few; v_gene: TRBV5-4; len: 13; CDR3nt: TGTGCCAGCAGAAGAGACGTGGGCACTGAAGCTTTCTTT; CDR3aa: CASRRDVGTEAFF
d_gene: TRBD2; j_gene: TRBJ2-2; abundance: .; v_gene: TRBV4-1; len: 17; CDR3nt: TGCGCCAGCAGCGAAGCCCCAGCGGGGGGGCCCTCCGGGGAGCTGTTTTTT; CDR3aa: CASSEAPAGGPSGELFF
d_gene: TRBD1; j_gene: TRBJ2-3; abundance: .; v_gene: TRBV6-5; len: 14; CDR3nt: TGTGCCAGCAGCAAGACAGGGAGTGGAGATACGCAGTATTTT; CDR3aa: CASSKTGSGDTQYF
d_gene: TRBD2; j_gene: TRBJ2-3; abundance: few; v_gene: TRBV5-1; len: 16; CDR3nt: TGCGCCAGCAGCGAAGAGCGGGGGGGAGGTACAGATACGCAGTATTTT; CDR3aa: CASSEERGGGTDTQYF
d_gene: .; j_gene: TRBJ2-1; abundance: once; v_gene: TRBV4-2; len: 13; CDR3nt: TGTGCCAGCAGCCAAGATTCGGTGAATGAGCAGTTCTTC; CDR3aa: CASSQDSVNEQFF
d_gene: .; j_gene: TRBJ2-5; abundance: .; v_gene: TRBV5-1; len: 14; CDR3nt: TGCGCCAGCAGCCGGACAGAACCGATTCTGGCCCAGTACTTC; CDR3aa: CASSRTEPILAQYF
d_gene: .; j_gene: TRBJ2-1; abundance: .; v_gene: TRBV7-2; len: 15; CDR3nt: TGTGCCAGCAGCTCCCGTCCGGTCGGGGGCAATGAGCAGTTCTTC; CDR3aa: CASSSRPVGGNEQFF
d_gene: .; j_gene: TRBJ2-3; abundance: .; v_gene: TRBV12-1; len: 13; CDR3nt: TGTGCCCGCCCGGGGGGGCACACAGATACGCAGTATTTT; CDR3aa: CARPGGHTDTQYF
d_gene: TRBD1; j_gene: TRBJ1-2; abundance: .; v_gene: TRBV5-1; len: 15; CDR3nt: TGCGCCAGCAGCTCTACAGGGGGCGCGGGCTATGGCTACACCTTC; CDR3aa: CASSSTGGAGYGYTF
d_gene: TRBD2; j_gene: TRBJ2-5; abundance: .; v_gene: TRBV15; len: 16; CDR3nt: TGTGCCACCAGCAGGATACTAGCGGGAGGCAGGGAGACCCAGTACTTC; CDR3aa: CATSRILAGGRETQYF
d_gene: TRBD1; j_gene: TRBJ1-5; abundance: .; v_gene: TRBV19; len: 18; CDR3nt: TGTGCCAGTAGTATGGGGCGGGGTAGGACAGGGGATAGTCAGCCCCAGCATTTT; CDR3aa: CASSMGRGRTGDSQPQHF
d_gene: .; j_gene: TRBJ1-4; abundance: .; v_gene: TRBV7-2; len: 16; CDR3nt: TGTGCCAGCAGCTTTGGGGGGACCGCAACTAATGAAAAACTGTTTTTT; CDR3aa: CASSFGGTATNEKLFF
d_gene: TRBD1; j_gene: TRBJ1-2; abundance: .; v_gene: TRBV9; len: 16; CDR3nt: TGTGCCAGCACCCGGGACAGGGGATTAGAGGGGTATGGCTACACCTTC; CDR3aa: CASTRDRGLEGYGYTF
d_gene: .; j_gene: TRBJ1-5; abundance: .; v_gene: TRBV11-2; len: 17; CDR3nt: TGTGCCAGCAGCTTAGATAGGAGTCTGGGTAGCAATCAGCCCCAGCATTTT; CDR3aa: CASSLDRSLGSNQPQHF
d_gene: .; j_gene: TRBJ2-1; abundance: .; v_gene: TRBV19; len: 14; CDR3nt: TGTGCCAGTAGTACAATCCTCCTAGGCTATGAGCAGTTCTTC; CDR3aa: CASSTILLGYEQFF
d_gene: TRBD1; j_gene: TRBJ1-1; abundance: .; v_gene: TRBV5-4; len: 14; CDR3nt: TGTGCCAGCAGCCCAGGGGGCAGGAACACTGAAGCTTTCTTT; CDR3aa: CASSPGGRNTEAFF
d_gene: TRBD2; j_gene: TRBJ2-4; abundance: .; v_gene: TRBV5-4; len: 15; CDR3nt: TGTGCCAGCAGAACAACTAGCGGGACGTCTTACATTCAGTACTTC; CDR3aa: CASRTTSGTSYIQYF
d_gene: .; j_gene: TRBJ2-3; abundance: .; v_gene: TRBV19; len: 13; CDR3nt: TGTGCCAGTAGGGGGGACTCCCGGAGGGCGCAGTATTTT; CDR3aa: CASRGDSRRAQYF
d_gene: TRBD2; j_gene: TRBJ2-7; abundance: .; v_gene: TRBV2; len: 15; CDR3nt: TGTGCCAGCAGGGGACTAGCGGATAGCTCCTACGAGCAGTACTTC; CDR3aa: CASRGLADSSYEQYF
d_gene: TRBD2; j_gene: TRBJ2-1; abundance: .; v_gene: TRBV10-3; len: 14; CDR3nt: TGTGCCATCCAGAGCGGGGGACCATACAATGAGCAGTTCTTC; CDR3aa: CAIQSGGPYNEQFF
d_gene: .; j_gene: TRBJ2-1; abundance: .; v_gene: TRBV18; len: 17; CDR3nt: TGTGCCAGCTCACCAAACACCGTCGGGCTGACCTACAATGAGCAGTTCTTC; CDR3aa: CASSPNTVGLTYNEQFF
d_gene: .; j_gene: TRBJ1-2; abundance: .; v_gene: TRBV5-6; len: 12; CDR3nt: TGTGCCAGCAGCTGGGGGCAACAAGGCTACACCTTC; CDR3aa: CASSWGQQGYTF
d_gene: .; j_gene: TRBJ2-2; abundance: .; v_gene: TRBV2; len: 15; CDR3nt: TGTGCCAGCAGGTACGGGACGTCGAACACCGGGGAGCTGTTTTTT; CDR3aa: CASRYGTSNTGELFF
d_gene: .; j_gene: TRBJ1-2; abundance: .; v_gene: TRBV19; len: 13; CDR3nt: TGTGCCAGTAGTAGGACAGTTGACTATGGCTACACCTTC; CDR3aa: CASSRTVDYGYTF
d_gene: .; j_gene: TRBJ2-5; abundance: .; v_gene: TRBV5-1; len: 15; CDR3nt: TGCGCCAGCAGCTTGACCCCGTGGGGGCAAGAGACCCAGTACTTC; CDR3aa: CASSLTPWGQETQYF
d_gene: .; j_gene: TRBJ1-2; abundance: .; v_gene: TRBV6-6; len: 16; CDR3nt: TGTGCCAGCAGCCCTATACGGGACATTAATGTCAGCGGCTACACCTTC; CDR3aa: CASSPIRDINVSGYTF
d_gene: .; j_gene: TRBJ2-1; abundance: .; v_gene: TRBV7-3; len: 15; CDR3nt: TGTGCCAGCAGCGAGGGGAGCGTAAGCTACAATGAGCAGTTCTTC; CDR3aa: CASSEGSVSYNEQFF
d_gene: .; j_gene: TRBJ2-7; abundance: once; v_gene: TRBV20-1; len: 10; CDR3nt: TGCAGTGTCTCCCACTACGAGCAGTACTTC; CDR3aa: CSVSHYEQYF
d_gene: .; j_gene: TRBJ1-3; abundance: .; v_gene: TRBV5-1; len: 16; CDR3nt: TGCGCCAGCAGCTTGGAGGGGTTAATTTCTGGAAACACCATATATTTT; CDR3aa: CASSLEGLISGNTIYF
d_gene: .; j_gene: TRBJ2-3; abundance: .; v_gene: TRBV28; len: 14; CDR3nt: TGTGCCAGCAGTTTACGGCGGTACACAGATACGCAGTATTTT; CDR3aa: CASSLRRYTDTQYF
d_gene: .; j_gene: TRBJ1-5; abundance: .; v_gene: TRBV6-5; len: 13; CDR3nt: TGTGCCAGCAGTCGGACTGTTAATCAGCCCCAGCATTTT; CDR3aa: CASSRTVNQPQHF
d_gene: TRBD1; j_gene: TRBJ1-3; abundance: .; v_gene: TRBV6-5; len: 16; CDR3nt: TGTGCCAGCAGTTCGGGCCGACAGGGCTCTGGAAACACCATATATTTT; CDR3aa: CASSSGRQGSGNTIYF
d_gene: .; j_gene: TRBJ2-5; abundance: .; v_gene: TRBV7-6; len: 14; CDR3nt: TGTGCCAGCAGCCCACGCACTACCCAAGAGACCCAGTACTTC; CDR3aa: CASSPRTTQETQYF
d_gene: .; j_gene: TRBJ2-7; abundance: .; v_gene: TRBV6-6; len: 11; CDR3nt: TGTGCCAGCAGTTCCTTATACGAGCAGTACTTC; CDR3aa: CASSSLYEQYF
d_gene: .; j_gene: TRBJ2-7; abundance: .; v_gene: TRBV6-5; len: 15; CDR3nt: TGTGCCAGCAGTTACTCCGGCGGAGACTCCTACGAGCAGTACTTC; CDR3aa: CASSYSGGDSYEQYF
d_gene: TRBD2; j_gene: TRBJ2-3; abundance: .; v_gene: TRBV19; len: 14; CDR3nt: TGTGCCAGTAGGACTAGCGGGAGCACAGATACGCAGTATTTT; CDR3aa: CASRTSGSTDTQYF
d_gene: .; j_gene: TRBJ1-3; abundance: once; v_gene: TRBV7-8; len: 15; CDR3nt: TGTGCCAGCAGGCGTGGGCAGGGGATAGGAAACACCATATATTTT; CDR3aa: CASRRGQGIGNTIYF
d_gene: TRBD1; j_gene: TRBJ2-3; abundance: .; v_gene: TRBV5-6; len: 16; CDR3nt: TGTGCCAGCAGCCCGATAGGGACAGGGAAAACGGATACGCAGTATTTT; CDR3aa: CASSPIGTGKTDTQYF
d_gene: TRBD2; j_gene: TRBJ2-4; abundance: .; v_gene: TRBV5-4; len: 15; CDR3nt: TGTGCCAGCAGTAGGACTAGCGGGAGCTGGGACATTCAGTACTTC; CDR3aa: CASSRTSGSWDIQYF
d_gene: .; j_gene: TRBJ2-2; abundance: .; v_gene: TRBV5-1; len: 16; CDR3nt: TGCGCCAGCAGCTTGGGGACAGTAACGAACACCGGGGAGCTGTTTTTT; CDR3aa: CASSLGTVTNTGELFF
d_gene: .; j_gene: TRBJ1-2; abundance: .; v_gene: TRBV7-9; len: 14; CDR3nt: TGTGCCAGCAGCTCTGACAGTGGGAGCTATGGCTACACCTTC; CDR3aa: CASSSDSGSYGYTF